This TCR beta chain was sequenced for a study of CD8+ T cells in alopecia areata (dated by TCRdb to the late 2010s). With respect to the entire study: Treated patients were enrolled in an open-label pilot trial of oral tofacitinib at 5 to 10 mg twice daily for moderate-to-severe alopecia areata. Tofacitinib was given for 6 to 18 months, followed by 6 months of follow-up off drug to assess delayed response and recurrence. The study used high-throughput TCRbeta sequencing to examine T cell clonal expansion in alopecia areata, in both the C3H/HeJ mouse model and human patients. For the treated patients, the SALT score, which quantifies what percentage of scalp surface area is affected, served as the measure of disease severity. Scalp tissue and sorted CD4+ and CD8+ peripheral blood T cells from patchy and totalis/universalis alopecia areata patients and from healthy controls were covered by human TCRbeta sequencing. Amplification of TCRbeta CDR3 regions was done by immunoSEQ multiplex PCR using 35 Vbeta forward primers and 13 Jbeta reverse primers. Scalp clonality was compared among normal scalp (n=4), patchy alopecia areata scalp (n=8), and alopecia totalis/universalis scalp (n=8). Biopsies were taken from tofacitinib-treated patients at baseline and again at 4 and 24 weeks into treatment, and several of those patients also had a later scalp biopsy. RNA was extracted with the PAXgene miRNA kit for fixed scalp, the miRNeasy kit for PBMCs, and the RNeasy kit for mouse skin. The study at large found these results: Unlike mouse skin, which is dominated by gammadelta T cells, normal human skin has resident alphabeta T cells that are also sequenced, and this complicates analysis of the scalp TCR repertoire. With tofacitinib, both scalp clonality and the number of expanded CD8+ clones among the top 100 scalp clones went down significantly. Lesional scalp, especially in alopecia totalis/universalis, showed higher clonality and more expanded CD8+ clones than normal scalp, suggesting antigenic drive. During tofacitinib treatment, many expanded lesional clones stuck around in both scalp and blood, and this persistence may partly explain why relapse happens after treatment is stopped. The treated cohort was small, with a single nonresponder, so links between baseline CD8+ expansion and response need larger studies. Shared TCR sequences between patients were less evident than in mice, which may be partly attributable to HLA diversity in the patient population.

V is clipped by 0 bases and J by 2 bases, and the sequence between their germline boundaries is 14 bases long. The CDR3 covers 16 residues, taking in both the cysteine and the phenylalanine. Only the CDR3 part of the read is kept: 48 bases, read in frame from the first base. Taken from the germline V gene (reference sequence), the CDR1 and CDR2 loops are SGHKS and YYEKEE. There are a few counts of this clone. Its antigen is currently not known. Per-base qualities were not stored, and no clone one base away is much larger. The library was generated by the immunoSEQ multiplex PCR assay. RNA was extracted from all samples and reverse transcribed into cDNA as template for TCR sequencing. First-strand cDNA was synthesized with SuperScript III using a 2:1 mix of oligo-dT and random hexamers. A synthetic immune receptor repertoire was used to measure amplification bias, and any remaining bias was corrected computationally. From the authors' description of their analysis: Raw reads were preprocessed to remove errors, and CDR3 was defined according to IMGT conventions as the region from the conserved cysteine to phenylalanine. Clonality was computed as 1 minus the Shannon entropy, with the entropy normalized by log2 of the number of productive unique TCRs. Whether scalp clones were CD4 or CD8 was inferred by matching scalp TCRbeta sequences against CD4 and CD8 repertoires sorted from blood. Held by TCRdb, this immuneACCESS table contains in-frame sequences only and omits some clones. Under half of the omission traces to an unresolved V gene where checked; the cause of the rest is unknown. V and J calls and clone size are those listed in that table; D and trimming were worked out from the DNA. The sample table contains 150,000 to 200,000 clones; only one count was recorded for 51% of them. 10% of the sample is taken by the ten largest.

What the treatment or condition label conveys for this sample: oral pan-JAK inhibitor, 5-10 mg twice daily. Lesional scalp punch biopsies and peripheral blood were collected from alopecia areata patients. PBMCs were isolated by density centrifugation and stained for CD3, CD4 and CD8, after which CD4+ and CD8+ T cells were sorted on a FACSAria. This TCR derives from a human donor with alopecia areata. The rearrangement joined TRBV5-5 to TRBJ2-5, with TRBD2 perhaps the D gene, on 7 matching bases. Here the sequenced sample was CD8+ T cells sorted from blood, taken around week 54, from a patient treated with tofacitinib. The CDR3 loop reads CASSLEVGGRQETQYF. Read as DNA, the sequence is TGTGCCAGCAGCTTGGAAGTGGGGGGGCGTCAAGAGACCCAGTACTTC.